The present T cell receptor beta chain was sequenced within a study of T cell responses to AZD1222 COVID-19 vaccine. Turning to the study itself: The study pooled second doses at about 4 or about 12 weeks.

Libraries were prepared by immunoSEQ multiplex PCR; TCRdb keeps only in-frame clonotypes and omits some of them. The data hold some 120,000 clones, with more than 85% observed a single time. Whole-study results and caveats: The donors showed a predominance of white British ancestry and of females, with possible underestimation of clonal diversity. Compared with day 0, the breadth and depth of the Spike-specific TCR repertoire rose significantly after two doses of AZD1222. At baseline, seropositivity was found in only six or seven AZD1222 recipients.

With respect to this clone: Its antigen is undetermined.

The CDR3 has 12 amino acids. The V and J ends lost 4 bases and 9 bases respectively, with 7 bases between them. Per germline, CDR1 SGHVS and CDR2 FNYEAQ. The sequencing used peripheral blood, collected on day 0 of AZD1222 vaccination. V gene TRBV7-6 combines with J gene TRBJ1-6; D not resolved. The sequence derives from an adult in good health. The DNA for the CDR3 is TGTGCCAGCAGCTCAAGGGTTTCACCCCTCCACTTT. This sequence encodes CASSSRVSPLHF.